This TCR beta chain originates from a study of blood T cell repertoires in COVID-19 (TCRdb year 2020). At the level of the whole study: Collaborator samples came from the United States, Italy and Spain and covered acute and convalescent phases of COVID-19. The prospective study material was composed of cDNA or gDNA derived from T cells, B-cell-depleted T cells, or PBMCs. Deeply sampled blood TCRbeta repertoires from subjects exposed to, actively infected with, or recovered from COVID-19 were included in the dataset. The repertoires were made available in a free public database intended to serve as a resource for research on the immune response to SARS-CoV-2. Samples came from the ongoing ImmuneRACE study (first 160 participants) plus 1,254 subjects from 6 global collaborators. Sample metadata almost always included a de-identified subject ID, COVID-19 status, age in years and sex. Where available, HLA class I and class II types were taken from metadata supplied by the sample provider and were not determined by assay-based typing. Here is what the overall study found, with its caveats: Clinical and demographic metadata were provided uncurated, with the amount varying by source and participant.

At one collaborating source in Seattle, patients were enrolled during active infection and were followed longitudinally through the course of disease. The collaborating institutions used their own protocols to collect whole blood in K2EDTA tubes. Collaborator samples were shipped for TCRbeta analysis as frozen whole blood, isolated PBMCs, or DNA extracted from either sample type. In the germline V gene (reference sequence), CDR1 corresponds to MNHEY and CDR2 to SMNVEV. V has 8 bases trimmed and J has 5 bases trimmed; junction bases matching no gene number 6. The CDR3 runs 12 amino acids, cysteine and phenylalanine included. Kept here is only the CDR3 DNA, which spans 36 bases and is read in frame from base 1. TCRbeta CDR3 regions were amplified from genomic DNA by means of the immunoSEQ Assay, a bias-controlled multiplex PCR. From the authors' description of their analysis: Nucleated cell counts per sample were estimated from amplification of reference gene primers within the assay. To quantify the absolute abundance of each unique TCRbeta CDR3 rearrangement, sequence reads were collapsed and filtered. For each sample, productive Simpson clonality was calculated by taking the square root of Simpson's diversity index across productive rearrangements. TCRdb limited this immuneACCESS table to in-frame rearrangements with V and J called. A share of clones is missing; checked studies link under half to unresolved V genes, and the rest is unexplained. V, J and clone size are taken as reported in that table, and D and trimming were inferred from the DNA itself. Across this sample there are 150,000 or so clones, with 92% seen only once. The ten largest clones add up to roughly 5% of the sample.

The sample holds a few counts of this clone. There is no known antigen for this receptor. No base qualities exist here, and no much larger clone lies one base off it. The material sequenced was peripheral blood. The source is a man between 25 and 39 years old with COVID-19, enrolled during active disease. Rearrangement joined TRBV27 to TRBJ2-7; a stretch of 7 junction bases matches TRBD1. The DNA reads as follows: TGTGCCAGCGGGCAGGGGGACCACGAGCAGTACTTC. Its translation is CASGQGDHEQYF.